The T cell receptor beta chain under discussion was sequenced for a study of cytomegalovirus exposure and HLA in healthy donors. Overall study findings and caveats: Roughly uniform depth of sequencing across donors was assumed in presence/absence analyses. Because they were indistinguishable, some V segments, including TRBV6-2 and TRBV6-3, were excluded.

A multiplex PCR was run with 60 Vbeta primers and 13 Jbeta primers. The authors' processing: In a later analysis, the count reached tens of millions of unique TCR beta chains, with around 11 million shared. The protocol was immunoSEQ multiplex PCR, while the TCRdb copy is restricted to in-frame clones and leaves out a portion. That table supplies the V and J calls and clone size; D and trimming were determined from the DNA. The data contain under 200,000 clones, approximately 86% of them singletons. The CDR3 loop spans 12 amino acids. The germline V gene has CDR1 SGHVS and CDR2 FQNEAQ. Unmatched junction bases numbered 1, after V lost 8 bases and J lost 4 bases. Of note for this clone: The antigen remains unidentified.

Sequenced input: PBMCs. This TCR was sampled from a woman aged 30 to 39 in good health and CMV-seronegative. The chain links TRBV7-8 to TRBJ1-4, with TRBD1 matching over 7 bases. The CDR3 DNA sequence: TGTGCCAGCGGGACAGTTAATGAAAAACTGTTTTTT. This sequence encodes CASGTVNEKLFF.